This TCR beta chain is from a study of shared clonotypes between healthy human individuals. The J segment lost 7 bases and the V segment lost 2 bases, leaving 17 bases of the junction unmatched. The length of the CDR3 is 19 residues. Germline V CDR1 and CDR2: LNHNV, YYDKDF (reference sequence). The method was immunoSEQ multiplex PCR; TCRdb's version includes in-frame clones alone and lacks a portion of them. The sample lists under 850,000 clones, over 60% seen once, with 1.8% in the top ten. The receptor was isolated from a woman aged 25 to 39 in good health. The specimen was memory CD4+ T cells sorted from blood. Specified subset: CD45RA-negative fraction. The chain links TRBV15 to TRBJ2-1, with 10 nucleotides matching TRBD1. The CDR3, as DNA: TGTGCCACCAGCAGACTGGACGGGTTTTACGGGACAGGGGCAAATGAGCAGTTCTTC. Translating gives CATSRLDGFYGTGANEQFF.